Below, one T cell receptor beta chain is given with its context. Antigen unknown. This record belongs to a study of lymphopenia after photon versus proton radiotherapy. Broader study findings: After lymphocyte nadir, photon-treated repertoires showed oligoclonal expansion, especially CD8+ Temra. Relative stability marked proton patients; photon patients lost diversity and naive cells. Post-nadir TCR diversity decline inversely tracked overall survival among those who died. Survival link was tested only in deceased patients; proton benefit remains a possibility.

Germline V CDR1 and CDR2: SGHTS, YDEGEE. The CDR3 is 16 amino acids. V lost 4 bases, J lost 2 bases, and 5 bases stayed unmatched. The assay was immunoSEQ multiplex PCR, and TCRdb's table has in-frame clones only and misses some. The sample has more than 25,000 clones, 85% to 90% seen once; the top ten hold 6.8%. Sequencing used peripheral blood, obtained from a patient treated with photon-based radiotherapy. This clonotype was obtained from a woman aged 45-65 years with pancreatic cancer. The chain combines TRBV5-8 with TRBJ2-5, with 13 bases aligning to TRBD2. CDR3 sequence reads: CASSKGTSGIQETQYF. Written as DNA, the CDR3 is TGTGCCAGCAGCAAGGGGACTAGCGGGATTCAAGAGACCCAGTACTTC.